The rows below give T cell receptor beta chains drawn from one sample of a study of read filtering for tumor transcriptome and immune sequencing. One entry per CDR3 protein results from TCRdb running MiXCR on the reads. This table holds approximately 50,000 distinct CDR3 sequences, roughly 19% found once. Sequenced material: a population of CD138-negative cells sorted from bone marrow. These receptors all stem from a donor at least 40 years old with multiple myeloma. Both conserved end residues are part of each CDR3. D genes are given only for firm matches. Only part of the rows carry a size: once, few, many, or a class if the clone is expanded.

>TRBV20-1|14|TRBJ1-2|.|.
TGCAGTACTAGCCTGGACGGGGATACCTATGGCTACACCTTC
CSTSLDGDTYGYTF
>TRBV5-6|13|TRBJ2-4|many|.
TGTGCCAGCAGCTTAATAGCCAAAAACATTCAGTACTTC
CASSLIAKNIQYF
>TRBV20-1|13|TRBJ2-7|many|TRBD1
TGCAGTGCTAGTGGGACAGGGTGGTACGAGCAGTACTTC
CSASGTGWYEQYF
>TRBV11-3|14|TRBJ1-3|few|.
TGTGCCAGCAGCTTCGGGGGATGGGGAAACACCATATATTTT
CASSFGGWGNTIYF
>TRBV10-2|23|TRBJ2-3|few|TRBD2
TGCGCCAGCAGTGAGAGGCTAGCGGGGACCGATATACCCCCTTTAGATAGCACAGATACGCAGTATTTT
CASSERLAGTDIPPLDSTDTQYF
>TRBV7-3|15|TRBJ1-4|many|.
TGTGCCAGCAGCCAAAACGGGGGGCGCAATGAAAAACTGTTTTTT
CASSQNGGRNEKLFF
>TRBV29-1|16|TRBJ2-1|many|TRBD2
TGCAGCGTTGGGGGAATTTCGTCTAGCGGATACAATGAGCAGTTCTTC
CSVGGISSSGYNEQFF
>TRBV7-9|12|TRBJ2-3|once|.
TGTGCCAGCAGCTTCTCGTTAGATACGCAGTATTTT
CASSFSLDTQYF
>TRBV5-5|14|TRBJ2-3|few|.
TGTGCCAGCAGCTTGAGGACTGATACAGATACGCAGTATTTT
CASSLRTDTDTQYF
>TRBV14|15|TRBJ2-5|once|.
TGTGCCAGCAGCCAAGCTCGCGGGACCCAAGAGACCCAGTACTTC
CASSQARGTQETQYF
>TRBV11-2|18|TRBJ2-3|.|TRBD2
TGTGCCAGCAGCTTGATTCCCATAGCGGGATCTGGCACAGATACGCAGTATTTT
CASSLIPIAGSGTDTQYF
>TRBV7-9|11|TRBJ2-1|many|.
TGTGCTAGCGGACAGAACAATGAGCAGTTCTTC
CASGQNNEQFF
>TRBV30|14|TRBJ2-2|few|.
TGTGCCTCTCGGGGTTTGGTGAACACCGGGGAGCTGTTTTTT
CASRGLVNTGELFF
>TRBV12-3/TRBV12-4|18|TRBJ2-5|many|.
TGTGCCAGCAGTTTAAACCTGTGGTCTGGGCAGGGGCGAGAGACCCAGTACTTC
CASSLNLWSGQGRETQYF
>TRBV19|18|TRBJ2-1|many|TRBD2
TGTGCCAGTAGTATGACTAGCGGGGGGGCATTGGTCTACAATGAGCAGTTCTTC
CASSMTSGGALVYNEQFF
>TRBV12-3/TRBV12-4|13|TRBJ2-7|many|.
TGTGCCAGCAGTTTTGGGGTCACCTACGAGCAGTACTTC
CASSFGVTYEQYF
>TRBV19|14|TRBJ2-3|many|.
TGTGCCAGTAGTCCTAATCGACCCACAGATACGCAGTATTTT
CASSPNRPTDTQYF
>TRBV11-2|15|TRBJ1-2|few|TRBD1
TGTGCCAGCAGCTTGACAGGGGGCGCCGGCTATGGCTACACCTTC
CASSLTGGAGYGYTF
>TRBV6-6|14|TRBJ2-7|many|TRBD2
TGTGCCAGCAGACCCGGGACTAGAAGTTACGAGCAGTACTTC
CASRPGTRSYEQYF
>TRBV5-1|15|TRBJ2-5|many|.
TGCGCCAGCAGTCGAACAGGACAGGCGGGGGAGACCCAGTACTTC
CASSRTGQAGETQYF
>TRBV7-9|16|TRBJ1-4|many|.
TGTGCCAGCAGCTTTATGGGGCTTACGACTAATGAAAAACTGTTTTTT
CASSFMGLTTNEKLFF
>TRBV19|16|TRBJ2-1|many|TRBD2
TGTGCCAGTAGTATCACAGCGGGGGGTTCCTACAATGAGCAGTTCTTC
CASSITAGGSYNEQFF
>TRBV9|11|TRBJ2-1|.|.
TGTACCAGCATTGGTGTAAGTGAGCAGTTCTTC
CTSIGVSEQFF
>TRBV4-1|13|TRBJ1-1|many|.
TGCGCCAGCAGCCATCCCGGGGTCCATGAAGCTTTCTTT
CASSHPGVHEAFF
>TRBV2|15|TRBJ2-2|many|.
TGTGCCAGCAGCCCGGGGAGTACGAACACCGGGGAGCTGTTTTTT
CASSPGSTNTGELFF
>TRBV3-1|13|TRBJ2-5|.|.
TGTGCCAGCAGCCAAGTCCGCGGGGAGACCCAGTACTTC
CASSQVRGETQYF
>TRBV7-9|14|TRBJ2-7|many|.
TGTGCCAGCAGCTTATCAGAAAAGGGTTACGAGCAGTACTTC
CASSLSEKGYEQYF
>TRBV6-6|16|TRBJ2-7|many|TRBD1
TGTGCCAGCAGTTACTCCGGGGACAGGCTCTCCTACGAGCAGTACTTC
CASSYSGDRLSYEQYF
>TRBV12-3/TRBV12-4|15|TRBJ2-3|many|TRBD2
TGTGCCAGCAAGGTTAGCGGGAGGGCCTCCGATACGCAGTATTTT
CASKVSGRASDTQYF
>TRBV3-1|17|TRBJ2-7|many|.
TGTGCCAGCAGCCAAGACGAGGGGGCCGGCGGGGATTACGAGCAGTACTTC
CASSQDEGAGGDYEQYF
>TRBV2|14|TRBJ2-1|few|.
TGTGCCAGCAGACCGGGATTGGGCCTAAATGAGCAGTTCTTC
CASRPGLGLNEQFF
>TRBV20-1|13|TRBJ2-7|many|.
TGCAGTGCTAGGTCTGACACGGCCTACGAGCAGTACTTC
CSARSDTAYEQYF
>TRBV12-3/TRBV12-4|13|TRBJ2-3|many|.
TGTGCCAGCAGTTTCCCCCCCCGGGATACGCAGTATTTT
CASSFPPRDTQYF
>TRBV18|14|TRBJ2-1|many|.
TGTGCCAGCTCACCACCTACAGGGAACAATGAGCAGTTCTTC
CASSPPTGNNEQFF
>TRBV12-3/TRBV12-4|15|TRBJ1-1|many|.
TGTGCCAGCAGTTTTTCGGACCTACCGAACACTGAAGCTTTCTTT
CASSFSDLPNTEAFF
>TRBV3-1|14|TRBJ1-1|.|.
TGTGCCAGGAGCCGTGGATCAGCGATACCGGAAGCTTTCTTT
CARSRGSAIPEAFF
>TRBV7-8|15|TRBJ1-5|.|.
TGTGCCAGCAGCTTAGTAGGTGGGGGTGAACAGCCCCAGCATTTT
CASSLVGGGEQPQHF
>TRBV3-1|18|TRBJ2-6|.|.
TGTGCTAGCAGCCAATGGTCGCAGGGCGACTCTGGGGCCTACGTCCTGACTTTC
CASSQWSQGDSGAYVLTF
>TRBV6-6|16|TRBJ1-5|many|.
TGTGCCAGCAGTTACTCGGGAGGGGGAGGCAATCAGCCCCAGCATTTT
CASSYSGGGGNQPQHF
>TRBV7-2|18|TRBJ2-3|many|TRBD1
TGTGCCAGCTCCGACGGGGCAGGGGGCTACGCTAGCACAGATACGCAGTATTTT
CASSDGAGGYASTDTQYF
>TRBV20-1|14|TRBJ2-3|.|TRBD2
TGCAGTGCTAGAAAGCGGGGGGGCACAGATACGCAGTATTTT
CSARKRGGTDTQYF
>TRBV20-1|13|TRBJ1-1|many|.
TGCAGTGCCCTTGAGGGATCCGGGAATGAAGCTTTCTTT
CSALEGSGNEAFF
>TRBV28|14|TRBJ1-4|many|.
TGTGCCAGCAGTTCTCAGGCAACTAATGAAAAACTGTTTTTT
CASSSQATNEKLFF
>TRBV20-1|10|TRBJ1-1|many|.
TGCAGTGCCCCTGGGACTGAAGCTTTCTTT
CSAPGTEAFF
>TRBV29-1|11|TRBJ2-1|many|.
TGCAGCGTTGAAAGACAAGCTTCTACGTTCTTC
CSVERQASTFF
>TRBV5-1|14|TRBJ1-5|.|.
TGCGCCAGCAGCTTGGTGGCCGAGGGCCAGCCCCAGCATTTT
CASSLVAEGQPQHF
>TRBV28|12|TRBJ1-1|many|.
TGTGCCAGCAGTTTCCCTTCTGGGGGAGCTTTCTTT
CASSFPSGGAFF
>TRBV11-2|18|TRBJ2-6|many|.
TGTGCCAGCAGCTTAGTGCCGGGTTCCCTCTCTGGGGCCAACGTCCTGACTTTC
CASSLVPGSLSGANVLTF
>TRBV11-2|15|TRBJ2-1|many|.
TGTGCCAGCAGCACTTATACGGGCCCGAGGAGTGAGCAGTTCTTC
CASSTYTGPRSEQFF
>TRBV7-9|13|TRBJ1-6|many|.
TGTGCCAGCAGCCTGGGTAGTGATTCACCCCTCCACTTT
CASSLGSDSPLHF
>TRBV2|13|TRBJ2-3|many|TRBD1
TGTGCCAGCAGAGGACAGGGGGTAGATACGCAGTATTTT
CASRGQGVDTQYF
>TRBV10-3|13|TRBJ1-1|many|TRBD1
TGTGCCATCAGGGGACAGGCGAACACTGAAGCTTTCTTT
CAIRGQANTEAFF
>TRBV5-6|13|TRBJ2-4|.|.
TGTGCCAGCAGCTGGGGACCAAGGGGCATTCAGTACTTC
CASSWGPRGIQYF